The clone carrying this TCR beta chain was found many times. This sample is part of a study of T-cell memory formation after mild COVID-19. This CDR3 has 13 amino acids. Trimming stripped 5 bases from V and 6 bases from J, with 13 bases between. TCRdb recomputed calls from the 5' RACE reads with MiXCR, one row per CDR3 protein. The table includes about 390,000 distinct CDR3 sequences, around a fifth detected once. The chain joins TRBV12-3 or TRBV12-4 to TRBJ1-2, with a tentative D call TRBD1 (6 bases). This clonotype was obtained from an adult woman who had mild COVID-19 (a few samples of this study predate the infection). Cell type and time point are not known. Sequencing was performed on PBMCs or a T cell subset sorted from them (not recorded which). This chain's CDR3 is CASSPNRVDGYTF. CDR3 in DNA: TGTGCCAGCAGTCCTAACAGGGTTGATGGCTACACCTTC.